One and the same sample provided the 18 T cell receptor beta chains below, sequenced in a study of cytomegalovirus exposure and HLA in healthy donors (dated by TCRdb to 2016 to 2017). The receptor library was made with the immunoSEQ multiplex PCR assay. A mixture of 60 forward primers for TCR Vbeta segments and 13 reverse primers for TCR Jbeta segments was used in the multiplex PCR. Imported from immuneACCESS, the table was reduced by TCRdb to in-frame sequences with V and J called. These copies leave out some clones; in studies compared against another copy, an unresolved V gene accounts for under half, and the cause of the remainder is not known. Counted in this sample were some 41,000 clones; approximately 63% of them appeared once. The leading ten clones occupy roughly 4% of the sample. Source material: PBMCs. The receptors derive from a man aged 40-50 years in good health and CMV-seronegative.

The chain joins TRBV30 to TRBJ1-6; 9 bases match TRBD1. Germline V gives CDR1 GTSNPN, CDR2 SVGIG (reference sequence). Germline trimming cut 3 bases from V and 5 bases from J; bases unmatched to any gene: 8. This CDR3 region has 16 residues. The CDR3 DNA sequence: TGTGCCTGGAGGCCCTTTGGACAGGGGAATAATTCACCCCTCCACTTT. Translating it yields CAWRPFGQGNNSPLHF. The whole variable domain, remainder taken from reference TRBV30 and TRBJ1-6, is SQTIHQWPATLVQPVGSPLSLECTVEGTSNPNLYWYRQAAGRGLQLLFYSVGIGQISSEVPQNLSASRPQDRQFILSSKKLLLSDSGFYLCAWRPFGQGNNSPLHFGNGTRLTVT.

The chain uses TRBV7-2 and TRBJ1-2; maybe TRBD1 (5 bases). Germline CDR1 and CDR2: SGHTA and FQGNSA. This CDR3 spans 14 amino acids. The V and J ends lost 0 bases and 7 bases respectively, with 12 bases between them. CDR3 region: CASSLAGVLVGYTF. CDR3 nucleotides: TGTGCCAGCAGCTTAGCAGGGGTCCTGGTTGGCTACACCTTC.

This clone appeared a few times. The chain links TRBV14 to TRBJ1-1, with 8 bases lining up with TRBD1. Germline CDR1 SGHDN, CDR2 FVKESK. The CDR3 loop spans 15 amino acids. With 7 bases clipped from V and 4 bases from J, the junction kept 11 bases outside the gene matches. The CDR3 sequence: CASTATRGQGTEAFF. Written as DNA, the CDR3 is TGTGCCAGCACCGCAACCAGGGGGCAAGGCACTGAAGCTTTCTTT.

The chain uses TRBV11-2 and TRBJ2-1; 8 positions match TRBD1. Per the germline V gene, CDR1 is SGHAT and CDR2 is FQNNGV. V lost 2 bases, J lost 5 bases, and 5 bases stayed unmatched. The CDR3 extends over 15 amino acids. The CDR3 DNA is TGTGCCAGCAGCTTACAGGGGGCTACAGACAATGAGCAGTTCTTC. It yields the protein CASSLQGATDNEQFF.

With regard to this clone: The junction does not match germline at one end; this may be a read error. The chain couples TRBV7-9 to TRBJ2-3; the D gene is possibly TRBD1 (5 bases). This CDR3 is built from 14 residues. The V gene's germline CDR1 is SEHNR and CDR2 FQNEAQ (reference sequence). CDR3 amino acids: CASSLGAHTDTQYF. CDR3 DNA: TGTGCCAGCAGTTTAGGGGCCCACACAGATACGCAGTATTTT.

There are a few counts of this clone. The V call is TRBV27, the J call TRBJ2-1, with D perhaps matching TRBD1 (6 bases). V shed 3 bases and J shed 5 bases, with 14 bases lying between them. The germline gives CDR1 MNHEY, CDR2 SMNVEV (reference sequence). This CDR3 has 15 residues. The DNA of the CDR3 is TGTGCCAGCAGTTTGGTTAGGGGGAGCAACAATGAGCAGTTCTTC. This codes for CASSLVRGSNNEQFF.

The gene calls are TRBV28 and TRBJ2-1, with 9 bases matching TRBD1. Trimming took 8 bases from V and 15 from J; bases not matched to a gene: 14. Germline CDR1 is MDHEN and CDR2 is SYDVKM. The CDR3 length is 13 residues. The CDR3 DNA reads TGTGCCAGCTTCCCGGGACAGGGACCAGCGCCGTTCTTC. The encoded protein is CASFPGQGPAPFF.

The chain couples TRBV4-3 to TRBJ1-2; 7 bases agree with TRBD1. V was clipped by 3 bases and J by 8 bases; unmatched bases: 6. CDR3 length: 13 residues. CDR1 LGHNA and CDR2 YSLEER come from the germline V gene. The CDR3 spells CASSQSRGNGYTF. The CDR3 bases are TGCGCCAGCAGCCAGAGCAGGGGGAACGGCTACACCTTC.

This rearrangement joins TRBV2 to TRBJ1-4; 7 nucleotides match TRBD1. The CDR3 covers 16 residues. Per the germline V gene, CDR1 is SNHLY and CDR2 is FYNNEI. V shed 5 bases, J shed 0 bases, and the junction held 6 bases outside the gene matches. The CDR3 coding sequence is TGTGCCAGCAGTCTGGGACAGCAGACAACTAATGAAAAACTGTTTTTT. It is translated as CASSLGQQTTNEKLFF.

This chain's CDR3 is CASSQDQDGLYGYTF. The CDR3 DNA reads as TGTGCCAGCAGCCAAGATCAGGACGGACTCTATGGCTACACCTTC. The J gene is TRBJ1-2, the V gene TRBV4-2; no reliable D call. Germline assignment: CDR1 LGHNA and CDR2 YNFKEQ. V was clipped by 0 bases and J by 4 bases, with 12 bases between them. The CDR3 extends over 15 amino acids.

The chain carries TRBV11-2 and TRBJ2-5; the D is unclear. V was pared by 3 bases and J by 2 bases, with 13 bases between. CDR3 length: 15 residues. Germline CDR1 is SGHAT and CDR2 is FQNNGV. Written as DNA, the CDR3 is TGTGCCAGCAGCTTTGGTGGCAGGCCTCAAGAGACCCAGTACTTC. Its protein is CASSFGGRPQETQYF.

The V call is TRBV7-6, the J call TRBJ1-5; TRBD1 matches at 10 bases. The J segment lost 9 bases and the V segment lost 5 bases, leaving 7 bases of the junction unmatched. The CDR3 length is 14 residues. Germline V gene sequence: CDR1 SGHVS, CDR2 FNYEAQ. The CDR3, as DNA: TGTGCCAGCAGCCTCGGGACAGGGGTTTCGCCCCAGCATTTT. Protein product: CASSLGTGVSPQHF.

V gene TRBV30 combines with J gene TRBJ2-1; no clear D gene. With 2 bases removed from V and 7 bases from J, the gap between germline ends came to 6 bases. Looked up from germline, CDR1 is GTSNPN and CDR2 is SVGIG (reference sequence). This CDR3 is 11 amino acids long. The CDR3 DNA sequence: TGTGCCTGGAGTCCGAGAAATGAGCAGTTCTTC. It is translated as CAWSPRNEQFF.

V usage is TRBV6-5 and J usage is TRBJ2-7; unclear D gene. V lost 5 bases, J lost 5 bases, and 10 bases lay in between. Germline lookup yields CDR1 MNHEY and CDR2 SVGAGI. The CDR3 has 12 amino acids. The CDR3 nucleotides are TGTGCCAGCAGTCCGGGTCTCAACGAGCAGTACTTC. It translates to CASSPGLNEQYF.

This clone has more than one count but fewer than ten. The chain employs TRBV5-1 and TRBJ2-7; 9 nucleotides line up with TRBD1. Germline V gene data show CDR1 as SGHRS and CDR2 as YFSETQ. With 0 bases clipped from V and 5 bases from J, the junction kept 3 bases outside the gene matches. This CDR3 has 14 residues. The CDR3 DNA follows: TGCGCCAGCAGCTTGGAACAGGGGGCCCACGAGCAGTACTTC. Translation gives CASSLEQGAHEQYF. The whole variable domain, filled in from reference TRBV5-1 and TRBJ2-7, reads KAGVTQTPRYLIKTRGQQVTLSCSPISGHRSVSWYQQTPGQGLQFLFEYFSETQRNKGNFPGRFSGRQFSNSRSEMNVSTLELGDSALYLCASSLEQGAHEQYFGPGTRLTVT.

This CDR3 reads CASSPLRYRGRNTGELFF. DNA for the CDR3: TGTGCCAGCAGCCCGCTCCGATACAGGGGGAGAAACACCGGGGAGCTGTTTTTT. This chain uses TRBV7-8 with TRBJ2-2; 8 bases are shared with TRBD1. CDR1 is SGHVS and CDR2 is FQNEAQ in the germline V gene. Trimming at V came to 5 bases and at J to 2 bases, leaving 13 bases not matched to a gene. There are 18 residues in the CDR3.

This clone showed up just once. The V call is TRBV28, the J call TRBJ1-1, with D perhaps TRBD1 (5 bases). The germline CDR1 and CDR2 sequences are MDHEN and SYDVKM. V was shortened by 1 base and J by 6 bases, with 12 bases between the two germline ends. This CDR3 spans 14 amino acids. The DNA of the CDR3 is TGTGCCAGCAGTTTATCCTACCAGGGCGCTGAAGCTTTCTTT. Its translation: CASSLSYQGAEAFF.

This rearrangement joins TRBV5-1 to TRBJ1-1; 8 positions match TRBD1. Trimming took 0 bases from V and 4 from J; bases not matched to a gene: 5. In germline, CDR1 is SGHRS, CDR2 YFSETQ. The CDR3 is made up of 15 amino acids. The CDR3 DNA follows: TGCGCCAGCAGCTTGGTCCAGGGGGCGGGCACTGAAGCTTTCTTT. This translates into CASSLVQGAGTEAFF. The whole variable domain, remainder taken from reference TRBV5-1 and TRBJ1-1, is KAGVTQTPRYLIKTRGQQVTLSCSPISGHRSVSWYQQTPGQGLQFLFEYFSETQRNKGNFPGRFSGRQFSNSRSEMNVSTLELGDSALYLCASSLVQGAGTEAFFGQGTRLTVV.